This T cell receptor beta chain was documented in a study of Tregs in tolerant kidney transplant recipients. Recipients received nonmyeloablative bone marrow transplants from related graft donors, with transient mixed chimerism. The repertoire was sequenced with immunoSEQ multiplex PCR; TCRdb's copy has only in-frame clones and lacks some. The table records about 81,000 clones, roughly 90% of them present only once. The CDR3 has 20 amino acids. The chain uses TRBV12-2 and TRBJ2-7; the table's TRBD2 call for D was not verified on the DNA. TRBV12-2 is a pseudogene locus. Sequenced here: CD4+ T cells from blood (PBMCs), sampled 24 months after the transplant. This sequence was found in a human patient who received a combined kidney and bone marrow transplant. A share of the T cells may be of graft donor origin. For the CDR3, the DNA is TGTGCAAGTCGCCGCCCCGACCGTAACCCTGCGGGAGGCCCTAACTACGAGCAGTACTTC. Protein product: CASRRPDRNPAGGPNYEQYF.